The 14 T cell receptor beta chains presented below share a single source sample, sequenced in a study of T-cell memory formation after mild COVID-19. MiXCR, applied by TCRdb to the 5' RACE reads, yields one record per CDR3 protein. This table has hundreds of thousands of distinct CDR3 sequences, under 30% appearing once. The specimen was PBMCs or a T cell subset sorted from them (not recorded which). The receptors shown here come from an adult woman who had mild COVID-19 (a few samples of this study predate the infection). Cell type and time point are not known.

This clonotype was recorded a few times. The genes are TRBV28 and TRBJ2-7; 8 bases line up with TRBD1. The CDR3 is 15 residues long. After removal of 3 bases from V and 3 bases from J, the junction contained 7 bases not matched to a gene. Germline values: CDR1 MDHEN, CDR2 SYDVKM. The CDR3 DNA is TGTGCCAGCAGTTTCGGCGGACAGGGCATCTACGAGCAGTACTTC. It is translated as CASSFGGQGIYEQYF.

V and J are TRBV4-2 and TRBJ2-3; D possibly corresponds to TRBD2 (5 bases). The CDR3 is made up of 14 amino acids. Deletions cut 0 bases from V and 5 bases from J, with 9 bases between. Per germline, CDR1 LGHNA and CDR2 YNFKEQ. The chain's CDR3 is CASSQDKAEDTQYF. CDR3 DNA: TGTGCCAGCAGCCAAGATAAAGCGGAAGATACGCAGTATTTT.

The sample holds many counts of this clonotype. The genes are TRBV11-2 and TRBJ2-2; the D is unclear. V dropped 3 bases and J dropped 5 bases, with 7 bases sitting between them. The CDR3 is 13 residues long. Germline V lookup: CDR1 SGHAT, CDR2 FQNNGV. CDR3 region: CASSFGLTGELFF. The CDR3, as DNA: TGTGCCAGCAGCTTCGGGTTGACCGGGGAGCTGTTTTTT.

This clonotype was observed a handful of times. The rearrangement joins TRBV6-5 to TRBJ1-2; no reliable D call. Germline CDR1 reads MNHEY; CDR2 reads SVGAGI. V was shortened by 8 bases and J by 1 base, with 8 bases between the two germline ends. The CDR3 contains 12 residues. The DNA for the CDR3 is TGTGCCAGCTGTGGGGTTAACTATGGCTACACCTTC. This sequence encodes CASCGVNYGYTF.

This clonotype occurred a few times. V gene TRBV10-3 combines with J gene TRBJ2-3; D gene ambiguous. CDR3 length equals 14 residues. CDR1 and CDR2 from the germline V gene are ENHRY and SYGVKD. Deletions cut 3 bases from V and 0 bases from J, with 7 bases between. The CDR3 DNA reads TGTGCCATCAGTGAAGCTGCTAGCACAGATACGCAGTATTTT. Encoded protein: CAISEAASTDTQYF.

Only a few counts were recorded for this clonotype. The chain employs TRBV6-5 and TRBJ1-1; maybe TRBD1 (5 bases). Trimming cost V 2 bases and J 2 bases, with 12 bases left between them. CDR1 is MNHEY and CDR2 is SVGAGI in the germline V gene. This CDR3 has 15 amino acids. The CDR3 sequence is CASSYRPGPNTEAFF. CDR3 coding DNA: TGTGCCAGCAGTTACCGGCCAGGGCCTAACACTGAAGCTTTCTTT.

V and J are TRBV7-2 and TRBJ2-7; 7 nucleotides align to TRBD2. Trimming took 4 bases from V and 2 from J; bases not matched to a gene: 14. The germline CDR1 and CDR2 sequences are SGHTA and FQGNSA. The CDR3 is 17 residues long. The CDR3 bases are TGTGCCAGCAGCTCTTTCCGGGGGAGGGCGGCCCCCTACGAGCAGTACTTC. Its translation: CASSSFRGRAAPYEQYF.

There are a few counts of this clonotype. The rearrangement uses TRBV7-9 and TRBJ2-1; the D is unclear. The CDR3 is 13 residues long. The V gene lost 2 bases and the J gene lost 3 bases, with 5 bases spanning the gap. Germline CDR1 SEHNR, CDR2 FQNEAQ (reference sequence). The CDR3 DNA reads TGTGCCAGCAGCTTAAACGACTACAATGAGCAGTTCTTC. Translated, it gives CASSLNDYNEQFF. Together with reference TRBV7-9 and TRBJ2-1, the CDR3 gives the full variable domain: DTGVSQNPRHKITKRGQNVTFRCDPISEHNRLYWYRQTLGQGPEFLTYFQNEAQLEKSRLLSDRFSAERPKGSFSTLEIQRTEQGDSAMYLCASSLNDYNEQFFGPGTRLTVL.

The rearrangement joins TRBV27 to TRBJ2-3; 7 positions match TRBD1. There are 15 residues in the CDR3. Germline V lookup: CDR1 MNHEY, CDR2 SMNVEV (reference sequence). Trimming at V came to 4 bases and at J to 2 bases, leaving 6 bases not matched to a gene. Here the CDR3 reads CASSSIGQVTDTQYF. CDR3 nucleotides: TGTGCCAGCAGTTCTATCGGACAGGTCACAGATACGCAGTATTTT.

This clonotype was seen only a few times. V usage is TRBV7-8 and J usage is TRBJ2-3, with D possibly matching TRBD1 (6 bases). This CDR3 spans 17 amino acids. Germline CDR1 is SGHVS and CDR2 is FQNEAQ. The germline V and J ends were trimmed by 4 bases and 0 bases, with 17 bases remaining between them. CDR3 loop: CASSSGAGIHSTDTQYF. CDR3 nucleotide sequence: TGTGCCAGCAGCTCAGGGGCCGGAATCCACAGCACAGATACGCAGTATTTT.

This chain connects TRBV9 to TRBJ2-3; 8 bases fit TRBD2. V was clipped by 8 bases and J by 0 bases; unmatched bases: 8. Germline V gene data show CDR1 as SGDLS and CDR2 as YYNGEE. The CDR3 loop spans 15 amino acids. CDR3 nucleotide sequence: TGTGCCAGTCAGCGGGGGACGGCTAGCACAGATACGCAGTATTTT. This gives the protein CASQRGTASTDTQYF.

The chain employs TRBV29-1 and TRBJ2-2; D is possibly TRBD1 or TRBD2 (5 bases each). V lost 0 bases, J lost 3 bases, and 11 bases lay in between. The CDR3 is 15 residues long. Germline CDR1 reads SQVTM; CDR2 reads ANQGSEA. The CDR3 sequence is CSVEERGADTGELFF. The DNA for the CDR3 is TGCAGCGTTGAAGAGAGGGGTGCGGACACCGGGGAGCTGTTTTTT.

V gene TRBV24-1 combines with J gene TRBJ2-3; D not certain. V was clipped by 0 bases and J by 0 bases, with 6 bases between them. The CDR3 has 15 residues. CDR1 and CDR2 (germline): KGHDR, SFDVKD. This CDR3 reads CATSDLSISTDTQYF. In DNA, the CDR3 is TGTGCCACCAGTGATTTGAGCATTAGCACAGATACGCAGTATTTT.

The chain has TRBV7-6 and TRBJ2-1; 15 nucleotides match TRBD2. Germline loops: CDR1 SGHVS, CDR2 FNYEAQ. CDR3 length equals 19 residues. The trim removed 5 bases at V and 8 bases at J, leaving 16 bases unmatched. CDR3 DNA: TGTGCCAGCAGCCCCCGGACTAGCGGGAGGGCCTGGTATATGGATGAGCAGTTCTTC. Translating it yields CASSPRTSGRAWYMDEQFF.